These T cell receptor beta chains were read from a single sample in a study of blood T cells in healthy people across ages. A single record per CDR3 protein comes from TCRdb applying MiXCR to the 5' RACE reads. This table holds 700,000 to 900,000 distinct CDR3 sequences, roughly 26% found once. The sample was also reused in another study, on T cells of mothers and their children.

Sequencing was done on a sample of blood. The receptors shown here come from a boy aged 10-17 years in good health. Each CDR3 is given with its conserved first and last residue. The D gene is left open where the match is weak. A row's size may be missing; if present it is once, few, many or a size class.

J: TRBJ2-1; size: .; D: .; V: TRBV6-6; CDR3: CASIQDTIYEQFF; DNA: TGTGCCAGCATCCAGGACACTATCTATGAGCAGTTCTTC
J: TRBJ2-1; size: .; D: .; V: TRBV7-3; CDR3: CASSLTVLANEQFF; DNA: TGTGCCAGCAGCTTAACCGTTCTAGCCAATGAGCAGTTCTTC
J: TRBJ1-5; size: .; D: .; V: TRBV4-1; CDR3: CASSQEGLHQPQHF; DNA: TGCGCCAGCAGCCAAGAGGGTCTGCATCAGCCCCAGCATTTT
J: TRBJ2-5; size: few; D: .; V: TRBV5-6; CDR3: CASSLGGGSRQGTQYF; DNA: TGTGCCAGCAGCTTGGGAGGTGGCAGTCGTCAAGGGACCCAGTACTTC
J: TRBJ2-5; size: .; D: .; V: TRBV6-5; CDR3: CATLGISRETQYF; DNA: TGTGCCACCTTGGGAATTTCGAGGGAGACCCAGTACTTC
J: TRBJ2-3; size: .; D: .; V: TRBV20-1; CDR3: CSARDPGLSGTDTQYF; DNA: TGCAGTGCTCGTGACCCAGGACTGTCCGGCACAGATACGCAGTATTTT
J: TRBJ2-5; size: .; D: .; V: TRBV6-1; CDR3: CASRQPGRSWGETQYF; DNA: TGTGCCAGCAGGCAACCGGGACGGTCATGGGGAGAGACCCAGTACTTC
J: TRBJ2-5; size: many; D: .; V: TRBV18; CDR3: CASSPTHQVQETQYF; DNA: TGTGCCAGCTCACCAACTCACCAAGTTCAAGAGACCCAGTACTTC
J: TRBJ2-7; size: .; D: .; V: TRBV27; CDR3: CASSLQGDHEQYF; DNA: TGTGCCAGCAGTTTACAAGGGGATCACGAGCAGTACTTC
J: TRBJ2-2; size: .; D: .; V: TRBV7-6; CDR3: CASSLQGQLNTGELFF; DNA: TGTGCCAGCAGCTTGCAAGGACAGCTAAACACCGGGGAGCTGTTTTTT
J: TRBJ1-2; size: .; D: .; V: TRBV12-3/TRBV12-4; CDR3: CASSPGSRYGYTF; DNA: TGTGCCAGCAGTCCGGGGTCCCGCTATGGCTACACCTTC